These T cell receptor beta chains were read from a single sample in a study of T cell responses to AZD1222 COVID-19 vaccine. The data were produced by immunoSEQ multiplex PCR, yet TCRdb's version contains in-frame clones alone and is incomplete. The sample has around 150,000 clones, roughly 90% seen once. The material sequenced was peripheral blood, taken 28 days after the second AZD1222 dose. The receptors here all came from an adult who received the AZD1222 COVID-19 vaccine. CDR3s include the opening cysteine and the closing phenylalanine or tryptophan. The D gene is left open where the match is weak. The size entry is marked missing in some rows and otherwise reads once, few, many or a size class.

clone size: NA
J gene: TRBJ1-1
D gene: TRBD1
V gene: TRBV19
CDR3 DNA: TGTGCCAGTACAGTTGACAGGGAAAGCACTGAAGCTTTCTTT
CDR3 protein: CASTVDRESTEAFF

clone size: NA
J gene: TRBJ2-2
D gene: NA
V gene: TRBV7-2
CDR3 DNA: TGTGCCAGCAGCTCATGGGAAACCGGGGAGCTGTTTTTT
CDR3 protein: CASSSWETGELFF

clone size: once
J gene: TRBJ1-1
D gene: NA
V gene: TRBV6-5
CDR3 DNA: TGTGCCAGCAGATGGGAGCCTTTGAACACTGAAGCTTTCTTT
CDR3 protein: CASRWEPLNTEAFF

clone size: NA
J gene: TRBJ2-1
D gene: NA
V gene: TRBV5-1
CDR3 DNA: TGCGCCAGCAGCTCGCCCATCTCCGGGGGCAGTACCTACAATGAGCAGTTCTTC
CDR3 protein: CASSSPISGGSTYNEQFF

clone size: NA
J gene: TRBJ1-1
D gene: TRBD1
V gene: TRBV19
CDR3 DNA: TGTGCCAGTACCCGGAATACAGGGGGGAGGAATGAAGCTTTCTTT
CDR3 protein: CASTRNTGGRNEAFF

clone size: NA
J gene: TRBJ1-5
D gene: NA
V gene: TRBV6-1
CDR3 DNA: TGTGCCAGCAGTGATAGCAATCAGCCCCAGCATTTT
CDR3 protein: CASSDSNQPQHF

clone size: NA
J gene: TRBJ1-2
D gene: NA
V gene: TRBV30
CDR3 DNA: TGTGCCTGGAGTGAAGAAGGTAGCTATGGCTACACCTTC
CDR3 protein: CAWSEEGSYGYTF

clone size: once
J gene: TRBJ1-1
D gene: NA
V gene: TRBV3-1/TRBV3-2
CDR3 DNA: TGTGCCAGCAGCCAAGTCAATGAAGCTTTCTTT
CDR3 protein: CASSQVNEAFF

clone size: NA
J gene: TRBJ2-7
D gene: NA
V gene: TRBV5-6
CDR3 DNA: TGTGCCAGCAACTCGGACCTACTAGGAGAGCAGTACTTC
CDR3 protein: CASNSDLLGEQYF

clone size: NA
J gene: TRBJ2-3
D gene: TRBD1
V gene: TRBV19
CDR3 DNA: TGTGCCAGTAGTATTTTGACAGGGGGTGGCACAGATACGCAGTATTTT
CDR3 protein: CASSILTGGGTDTQYF

clone size: NA
J gene: TRBJ2-3
D gene: TRBD2
V gene: TRBV30
CDR3 DNA: TGTGCCTGGAGTGTAGGGCTAGCGGAGACCACAGATACGCAGTATTTT
CDR3 protein: CAWSVGLAETTDTQYF

clone size: NA
J gene: TRBJ2-7
D gene: NA
V gene: TRBV3-1/TRBV3-2
CDR3 DNA: TGTGCCAGCAGCCCTCGACAGACCCCCTACGAGCAGTACTTC
CDR3 protein: CASSPRQTPYEQYF

clone size: NA
J gene: TRBJ2-3
D gene: NA
V gene: TRBV18
CDR3 DNA: TGTGCCAGCTCACCGGTATCTAGCACAGATACGCAGTATTTT
CDR3 protein: CASSPVSSTDTQYF

clone size: NA
J gene: TRBJ2-7
D gene: NA
V gene: TRBV3-1/TRBV3-2
CDR3 DNA: TGTGCCAGCAGCCAAGTGGAGGGTGCGGAGCAGTACTTC
CDR3 protein: CASSQVEGAEQYF

clone size: few
J gene: TRBJ2-2
D gene: TRBD1
V gene: TRBV7-9
CDR3 DNA: TGTGCCAGCAGAGGGGACAGGGAGGCCGGGGAGCTGTTTTTT
CDR3 protein: CASRGDREAGELFF

clone size: NA
J gene: TRBJ2-1
D gene: NA
V gene: TRBV10-3
CDR3 DNA: TGTGCCATCAGTGAGTCCAAAGGGGCTGAGCAGTTCTTC
CDR3 protein: CAISESKGAEQFF

clone size: NA
J gene: TRBJ2-2
D gene: TRBD1
V gene: TRBV18
CDR3 DNA: TGTGCCAGCTCTCGAATCCCCCCGGGACAGGGGGACACCGGGGAGCTGTTTTTT
CDR3 protein: CASSRIPPGQGDTGELFF

clone size: NA
J gene: TRBJ1-1
D gene: TRBD1
V gene: TRBV5-1
CDR3 DNA: TGCGCCAGCAGCAATCAGGGGGCTCCAGAAGCTTTCTTT
CDR3 protein: CASSNQGAPEAFF

clone size: NA
J gene: TRBJ2-7
D gene: NA
V gene: TRBV11-2
CDR3 DNA: TGTGCCAGCAGCCCGCCCACGGGAAGGTTGGGCGAGCAGTACTTC
CDR3 protein: CASSPPTGRLGEQYF

clone size: NA
J gene: TRBJ1-5
D gene: NA
V gene: TRBV6-4
CDR3 DNA: TGTGCCAGCAGTGACTCGAAGGTGTGGGGCAATCAGCCCCAGCATTTT
CDR3 protein: CASSDSKVWGNQPQHF

clone size: NA
J gene: TRBJ2-1
D gene: NA
V gene: TRBV7-9
CDR3 DNA: TGTGCCAGCAGCTCCCCCGGGACACGCTACAATGAGCAGTTCTTC
CDR3 protein: CASSSPGTRYNEQFF

clone size: once
J gene: TRBJ2-5
D gene: NA
V gene: TRBV29-1
CDR3 DNA: TGCAGCGTTGAGGTCCGGGCTCAAGAGACCCAGTACTTC
CDR3 protein: CSVEVRAQETQYF

clone size: NA
J gene: TRBJ1-2
D gene: NA
V gene: TRBV15
CDR3 DNA: TGTGCCACCAGCCCTAGGACCTACGGGGATGGCTACACCTTC
CDR3 protein: CATSPRTYGDGYTF

clone size: NA
J gene: TRBJ1-4
D gene: TRBD1
V gene: TRBV6-5
CDR3 DNA: TGTGCCAGCAGTAGGGGACAGGATGGAGATGAAAAACTGTTTTTT
CDR3 protein: CASSRGQDGDEKLFF

clone size: once
J gene: TRBJ2-7
D gene: TRBD1
V gene: TRBV7-2
CDR3 DNA: TGTGCCAGCAGCCCCGTACAGGGGGTCTACGAGCAGTACTTC
CDR3 protein: CASSPVQGVYEQYF

clone size: once
J gene: TRBJ2-2
D gene: NA
V gene: TRBV19
CDR3 DNA: TGTGCCGGTAGAACGGACCTGAACACCGGGGAGCTGTTTTTT
CDR3 protein: CAGRTDLNTGELFF

clone size: NA
J gene: TRBJ2-2
D gene: NA
V gene: TRBV9
CDR3 DNA: TGTGCCAGCAGCGTTCGAGGGTTAGCGGACACCGGGGAGCTGTTTTTT
CDR3 protein: CASSVRGLADTGELFF

clone size: NA
J gene: TRBJ1-6
D gene: NA
V gene: TRBV6-1
CDR3 DNA: TGTGCCAGCAGTGAAACGACTGTGGTCTATAATTCACCCCTCCACTTT
CDR3 protein: CASSETTVVYNSPLHF

clone size: NA
J gene: TRBJ1-3
D gene: NA
V gene: TRBV27
CDR3 DNA: TGTGCCAGCACCATAAAGGGGCAGGGAAACACCATATATTTT
CDR3 protein: CASTIKGQGNTIYF

clone size: NA
J gene: TRBJ1-2
D gene: TRBD1
V gene: TRBV5-5
CDR3 DNA: TGTGCCAGCAGCCCCAGACAGGGGGACGGCTACACCTTC
CDR3 protein: CASSPRQGDGYTF

clone size: NA
J gene: TRBJ1-2
D gene: NA
V gene: TRBV24-1
CDR3 DNA: TGTGCCACCTCCGGGGTGGGTGAGGGCTACACCTTC
CDR3 protein: CATSGVGEGYTF

clone size: NA
J gene: TRBJ2-2
D gene: TRBD1
V gene: TRBV5-5
CDR3 DNA: TGTGCCAGCAGCTTGCAAGGGGGCCGGAACGCCGGGGAGCTGTTTTTT
CDR3 protein: CASSLQGGRNAGELFF

clone size: NA
J gene: TRBJ1-2
D gene: NA
V gene: TRBV4-1
CDR3 DNA: TGCGCCAGCAGCCAAGAGCCGGACGCGGGGAATGGCTACACCTTC
CDR3 protein: CASSQEPDAGNGYTF

clone size: NA
J gene: TRBJ2-7
D gene: TRBD2
V gene: TRBV10-3
CDR3 DNA: TGTGCCATCAGAGGTAGCGGGAGCTTCGACGAGCAGTACTTC
CDR3 protein: CAIRGSGSFDEQYF

clone size: NA
J gene: TRBJ2-3
D gene: NA
V gene: TRBV5-6
CDR3 DNA: TGTGCCAGCAGCTCCCCTCAATTCGGGGCAGATACGCAGTATTTT
CDR3 protein: CASSSPQFGADTQYF

clone size: NA
J gene: TRBJ1-1
D gene: NA
V gene: TRBV10-3
CDR3 DNA: TGTGCCATCAGTGAGTCTCCCCGGGGAAAACTAGACACTGAAGCTTTCTTT
CDR3 protein: CAISESPRGKLDTEAFF

clone size: NA
J gene: TRBJ1-2
D gene: NA
V gene: TRBV19
CDR3 DNA: TGTGCCAGTAGTTTCCGGGGTGGCTACACCTTC
CDR3 protein: CASSFRGGYTF

clone size: NA
J gene: TRBJ2-2
D gene: TRBD2
V gene: TRBV11-3
CDR3 DNA: TGTGCCAGCAGCCAAGGGCGGGGGTACACCGGGGAGCTGTTTTTT
CDR3 protein: CASSQGRGYTGELFF

clone size: NA
J gene: TRBJ1-5
D gene: NA
V gene: TRBV7-9
CDR3 DNA: TGTGCCAGCAGCTTATCCCAGACAGATAGCAATCAGCCCCAGCATTTT
CDR3 protein: CASSLSQTDSNQPQHF

clone size: NA
J gene: TRBJ1-4
D gene: TRBD1
V gene: TRBV5-1
CDR3 DNA: TGCGCCAGCGGGCAGCAGGGGGACACTAATGAAAAACTGTTTTTT
CDR3 protein: CASGQQGDTNEKLFF

clone size: once
J gene: TRBJ1-2
D gene: NA
V gene: TRBV5-6
CDR3 DNA: TGTGCCAGCAGCTTGATATCACCCCAGGACTATGGCTACACCTTC
CDR3 protein: CASSLISPQDYGYTF

clone size: NA
J gene: TRBJ2-3
D gene: NA
V gene: TRBV27
CDR3 DNA: TGTGCCAGCGGCCAGATTTTCACAGATACGCAGTATTTT
CDR3 protein: CASGQIFTDTQYF

clone size: NA
J gene: TRBJ2-7
D gene: TRBD1
V gene: TRBV9
CDR3 DNA: TGTGCCAGCAGCGTAGGACAGGGGACAGCCTACGAGCAGTACTTC
CDR3 protein: CASSVGQGTAYEQYF

clone size: NA
J gene: TRBJ1-2
D gene: NA
V gene: TRBV30
CDR3 DNA: TGTGCCTGGACGGGGGGGACCTATGGCTACACCTTC
CDR3 protein: CAWTGGTYGYTF

clone size: NA
J gene: TRBJ2-1
D gene: TRBD2
V gene: TRBV13
CDR3 DNA: TGTGCCAGCAGCTTAGCTCTAGCGGGGAATGAGCAGTTCTTC
CDR3 protein: CASSLALAGNEQFF

clone size: NA
J gene: TRBJ2-7
D gene: TRBD2
V gene: TRBV19
CDR3 DNA: TGTGCCAGTTTGACTAGCGGGAGTATGTACGAGCAGTACTTC
CDR3 protein: CASLTSGSMYEQYF

clone size: NA
J gene: TRBJ1-1
D gene: NA
V gene: TRBV19
CDR3 DNA: TGTGCCAGTAGGCTAAACACTGAAGCTTTCTTT
CDR3 protein: CASRLNTEAFF

clone size: NA
J gene: TRBJ2-7
D gene: TRBD1
V gene: TRBV30
CDR3 DNA: TGTGCCTGGAGTGTACGACAGGGAAACGAGCAGTACTTC
CDR3 protein: CAWSVRQGNEQYF

clone size: NA
J gene: TRBJ1-1
D gene: TRBD1
V gene: TRBV19
CDR3 DNA: TGTGCCACCCAGACCTCAGGGGGGAACACTGAAGCTTTCTTT
CDR3 protein: CATQTSGGNTEAFF

clone size: NA
J gene: TRBJ1-1
D gene: TRBD1
V gene: TRBV27
CDR3 DNA: TGTGCCAGCAGTCCCTTGAGATCGACAGGGACCACTGAAGCTTTCTTT
CDR3 protein: CASSPLRSTGTTEAFF

clone size: NA
J gene: TRBJ1-3
D gene: NA
V gene: TRBV27
CDR3 DNA: TGTGCCAGCAGTTTTGGGCCCCCACCCTCTGGAAACACCATATATTTT
CDR3 protein: CASSFGPPPSGNTIYF

clone size: NA
J gene: TRBJ1-2
D gene: TRBD1
V gene: TRBV18
CDR3 DNA: TGTGCCAGCTCCTTCGACAGGGGGGATGGCTACACCTTC
CDR3 protein: CASSFDRGDGYTF

clone size: NA
J gene: TRBJ2-7
D gene: NA
V gene: TRBV6-6
CDR3 DNA: TGTGCCAGCAGTCTACAGACAGCCAGAGGGCAGTACTTC
CDR3 protein: CASSLQTARGQYF

clone size: NA
J gene: TRBJ1-6
D gene: NA
V gene: TRBV5-1
CDR3 DNA: TGCGCCAGCAGCTTTGAGGGTAGAGGTTCACCCCTCCACTTT
CDR3 protein: CASSFEGRGSPLHF

clone size: once
J gene: TRBJ2-7
D gene: TRBD2
V gene: TRBV6-5
CDR3 DNA: TGTGCCAGCAGCGTCCTAGCGGACGAGCAGTACTTC
CDR3 protein: CASSVLADEQYF

clone size: NA
J gene: TRBJ2-7
D gene: TRBD2
V gene: TRBV5-4
CDR3 DNA: TGTGCCAGCAGCTATAGCGGGAGGGGGGCCGAGCAGTACTTC
CDR3 protein: CASSYSGRGAEQYF

clone size: NA
J gene: TRBJ1-3
D gene: NA
V gene: TRBV7-2
CDR3 DNA: TGTGCCAGCAGCTTGGACGGCTCTGGAAACACCATATATTTT
CDR3 protein: CASSLDGSGNTIYF

clone size: NA
J gene: TRBJ2-3
D gene: NA
V gene: TRBV19
CDR3 DNA: TGTGCCAGTAAAGGAACCGTCAGCACAGATACGCAGTATTTT
CDR3 protein: CASKGTVSTDTQYF

clone size: NA
J gene: TRBJ2-5
D gene: TRBD1
V gene: TRBV7-9
CDR3 DNA: TGTGCCAGCAGCCCGAACAGGGGTTGGGGCCAAGAGACCCAGTACTTC
CDR3 protein: CASSPNRGWGQETQYF

clone size: once
J gene: TRBJ2-7
D gene: NA
V gene: TRBV5-5
CDR3 DNA: TGTGCCAGCAGCCCAGGAGGAACCTCCAACGAGCAGTACTTC
CDR3 protein: CASSPGGTSNEQYF